What follows describes a single T cell receptor beta chain. The sample originates from a study of blood T cell repertoires in COVID-19. Study in general: Collection of acute and convalescent COVID-19 samples took place in the United States, Italy and Spain.

Per the original methods: It was from reference gene primer amplification that nucleated cell counts were estimated. Profiling relied on immunoSEQ multiplex PCR, and the TCRdb table lists in-frame clones only, not all of them. V, J and clone size derive from that table, while D and trimming were established from the DNA sequence. The table has about 47,000 clones, 75% to 90% seen once; the top ten hold about 14%. Germline CDR1 LGHNA, CDR2 YSLEER. V was pared by 2 bases and J by 5 bases, with 8 bases of the junction left unmatched. The CDR3 loop spans 15 amino acids. V and J are TRBV4-3 and TRBJ2-5; TRBD2 matches at 7 bases. The clonotype comes from a human donor with acute or convalescent COVID-19. The donor label of this sample is uncertain. The material sequenced was peripheral blood. CDR3 nucleotide sequence: TGCGCCAGCAGCCAAAATTTAGGGGAGGGTGAGACCCAGTACTTC. Translating gives CASSQNLGEGETQYF.